These 26 T cell receptor beta chains were all obtained from the same sample, sequenced in a study of T cell responses to AZD1222 COVID-19 vaccine. The assay was immunoSEQ multiplex PCR, and TCRdb's table has in-frame clones only and misses some. Of about 150,000 clones in the sample, 85% to 90% were seen once. The sample consisted of peripheral blood, taken on day 0 of AZD1222 vaccination. These receptor sequences come from an adult in good health.

This chain connects TRBV13 to TRBJ2-6, with unresolved D. The CDR3 has 17 amino acids. Per the germline V gene, CDR1 is PRHDT and CDR2 is FYEKMQ (reference sequence). Trimming took 2 bases from V and 1 from J, leaving 12 bases between them. CDR3 residues: CASSLTTLTSGANVLTF. In DNA form, the CDR3 reads TGTGCCAGCAGCTTAACCACATTAACTTCTGGGGCCAACGTCCTGACTTTC.

V and J are TRBV7-2 and TRBJ1-5, with 7 bases identical to TRBD1. The junction had 10 bases not matched to a gene; V was cut back by 4 bases and J by 7 bases. The V gene's germline CDR1 is SGHTA and CDR2 FQGNSA. The CDR3 extends over 15 amino acids. The CDR3 region has the DNA TGTGCCAGCAGCTCCATGACAGGGATCGGACAGCCCCAGCATTTT. Its protein product is CASSSMTGIGQPQHF.

The chain carries TRBV5-4 and TRBJ1-3, with TRBD1 matching 7 bases. The CDR3 length is 16 residues. The germline CDR1 and CDR2 sequences are SGHNT and YYREEE (reference sequence). The junction had 7 bases not matched to a gene; V was cut back by 2 bases and J by 2 bases. CDR3 sequence (DNA): TGTGCCAGCAGCTTCAGGGGGGGGAAGGCTGGAAACACCATATATTTT. Translation gives CASSFRGGKAGNTIYF.

This chain joins TRBV4-3 and TRBJ1-2; 10 bases are a match to TRBD1. The CDR3 extends over 17 amino acids. The trim removed 0 bases at V and 4 bases at J, leaving 8 bases unmatched. Germline CDR1 is LGHNA and CDR2 is YSLEER. The CDR3, as DNA: TGCGCCAGCAGCCAAGATCCGGCGGACAGGGGGATCTATGGCTACACCTTC. Its protein product is CASSQDPADRGIYGYTF.

The chain recombines TRBV27 with TRBJ1-1; no firm D call. This CDR3 spans 13 amino acids. The germline V gene has CDR1 MNHEY and CDR2 SMNVEV (reference sequence). Trimming removed 2 bases from V and 0 bases from J, with 4 bases in between. In nucleotides, the CDR3 is TGTGCCAGCAGTTTACAAGTGAACACTGAAGCTTTCTTT. Protein: CASSLQVNTEAFF.

The genes are TRBV4-3 and TRBJ1-6; 7 positions match TRBD1. The germline V gene encodes CDR1 LGHNA and CDR2 YSLEER. V was pared by 0 bases and J by 7 bases, with 12 bases of the junction left unmatched. The CDR3 has 18 amino acids. Here the CDR3 reads CASSQEEDWDSSNSPLHF. The CDR3 DNA reads as TGCGCCAGCAGCCAAGAGGAAGATTGGGACAGCTCAAATTCACCCCTCCACTTT.

V and J are TRBV11-2 and TRBJ1-1, with D perhaps TRBD1 (5 bases). This CDR3 comprises 14 residues. V was cut by 5 bases and J by 1 base, with 11 bases left in between. Per the germline V gene, CDR1 is SGHAT and CDR2 is FQNNGV. DNA for the CDR3: TGTGCCAGCAGCACCCGGGACGGGAACACTGAAGCTTTCTTT. It codes for CASSTRDGNTEAFF.

The chain carries TRBV27 and TRBJ2-3, with D possibly TRBD1 on 6 matching bases. V gave up 6 bases and J gave up 0 bases, with 13 bases separating them. Germline V gene sequence: CDR1 MNHEY, CDR2 SMNVEV (reference sequence). CDR3 length equals 15 residues. The CDR3 is CASRVRGQSTDTQYF. CDR3 sequence (DNA): TGTGCCAGCAGGGTAAGGGGACAAAGCACAGATACGCAGTATTTT.

The chain links TRBV7-9 to TRBJ2-5; possibly TRBD1 for D (5 bases). The CDR3 has 16 amino acids. Germline V CDR1 and CDR2: SEHNR, FQNEAQ (reference sequence). V was trimmed by 0 bases and J by 5 bases, leaving 16 bases between them. The CDR3 loop is CASSLAPSRNRETQYF. Here the CDR3 DNA reads TGTGCCAGCAGCTTAGCGCCCTCGAGGAACAGGGAGACCCAGTACTTC.

CDR3 sequence (DNA): TGTGCCAGCAGCTTAGAGGGGACCTATAGCACAGATACGCAGTATTTT. Its protein product is CASSLEGTYSTDTQYF. The V and J genes are TRBV11-2 and TRBJ2-3; D possibly uses TRBD1 or TRBD2 (5 bases each). CDR3 length: 16 amino acids. Trimming removed 0 bases at V and 0 bases at J, with 10 bases between. CDR1 is SGHAT, CDR2 FQNNGV, per germline.

The chain links TRBV24-1 to TRBJ1-5, with D maybe TRBD1 (6 bases). The germline V gene has CDR1 KGHDR and CDR2 SFDVKD. Between the trimmed V and J ends, which lost 2 bases and 4 bases, there was a span of 20 bases. The CDR3 contains 18 residues. This CDR3 is CATSDWEPRDTQNQPQHF. CDR3 DNA sequence: TGTGCCACCAGTGATTGGGAACCCCGGGACACCCAAAATCAGCCCCAGCATTTT.

This chain joins TRBV7-2 and TRBJ2-2; 12 bases align to TRBD2. The V gene's germline CDR1 is SGHTA and CDR2 FQGNSA. The CDR3 totals 19 residues. V gave up 5 bases and J gave up 5 bases; unmatched junction bases: 15. As DNA, the CDR3 is TGTGCCAGCAGCCCAAAACCGACTAGCGGGGGTAGTAGGACCGGGGAGCTGTTTTTT. Residues: CASSPKPTSGGSRTGELFF. The full variable domain, with the rest looked up from reference TRBV7-2 and TRBJ2-2, is GAGVSQSPSNKVTEKGKDVELRCDPISGHTALYWYRQSLGQGLEFLIYFQGNSAPDKSGLPSDRFSAERTGGSVSTLTIQRTQQEDSAVYLCASSPKPTSGGSRTGELFFGEGSRLTVL.

The chain links TRBV11-3 to TRBJ1-6; 8 bases align to TRBD1. The CDR3 runs to 13 residues. After removal of 6 bases from V and 8 bases from J, the junction contained 3 bases not matched to a gene. The germline V gene has CDR1 SGHNT and CDR2 YENEEA. CDR3 DNA: TGTGCCAGCAGTTCAGGGGGCCATTCACCCCTCCACTTT. It encodes CASSSGGHSPLHF.

As DNA, the CDR3 is TGTGCCAGCATCCCCAGGGTAAACTCGCTTTACGAGCAGTACTTC. It translates to CASIPRVNSLYEQYF. The chain carries TRBV21-1 and TRBJ2-7; TRBD1, as called in the table, went unchecked against the DNA. TRBV21-1 is recorded as a pseudogene. This CDR3 spans 15 amino acids.

V usage is TRBV9 and J usage is TRBJ2-3; D tentatively fits TRBD1 or TRBD2 (6 bases each). V was shortened by 2 bases and J by 5 bases, with 12 bases between the two germline ends. This CDR3 is built from 14 residues. Germline loops: CDR1 SGDLS, CDR2 YYNGEE. The CDR3 region is CASSVSGAGDTQYF. DNA for the CDR3: TGTGCCAGCAGCGTGTCGGGGGCAGGAGATACGCAGTATTTT.

This clone was detected once. The junction departs from the called germline gene at one end, perhaps through a read error. J is TRBJ1-4 and V is TRBV9; the D gene is possibly TRBD1 (5 bases). The CDR3 is 14 amino acids. CDR1 and CDR2 (germline): SGDLS, YYNGEE. CDR3 region: CASSVAGRPEKLFF. The DNA of the CDR3 is TGTGCTAGCAGCGTGGCAGGGCGGCCCGAAAAACTGTTTTTT.

The chain carries TRBV6-5 and TRBJ1-2; 12 nucleotides line up with TRBD1. Germline CDR1 and CDR2: MNHEY and SVGAGI. This CDR3 spans 16 amino acids. After removal of 0 bases from V and 7 bases from J, the junction contained 6 bases not matched to a gene. DNA for the CDR3: TGTGCCAGCAGTTACTCGTCGGGACAGGGGGCGCTTGGCTACACCTTC. It translates to CASSYSSGQGALGYTF.

This chain connects TRBV7-8 to TRBJ2-7, with 7 nucleotides matching TRBD1. CDR1 and CDR2 from the germline V gene are SGHVS and FQNEAQ. The CDR3 consists of 16 residues. J gave up 7 bases and V 1 base, and 13 bases lay outside the gene matches. For the CDR3, the DNA is TGTGCCAGCAGCTTAGAAGCGACACAGGGGCCGGGGGAGCAGTACGTC. Translating it yields CASSLEATQGPGEQYV.

The V and J genes are TRBV19 and TRBJ1-6; tentatively, D is TRBD1 (6 bases). V dropped 11 bases and J dropped 9 bases, with 20 bases sitting between them. CDR3 size: 14 residues. Germline V lookup: CDR1 LNHDA, CDR2 SQIVND (reference sequence). The CDR3 sequence: CASRPRQGSSPLHF. The CDR3 DNA follows: TGTGCCTCGCGACCAAGGCAGGGGAGTTCACCCCTCCACTTT. The full variable domain, its missing parts supplied by reference TRBV19 and TRBJ1-6, is DGGITQSPKYLFRKEGQNVTLSCEQNLNHDAMYWYRQDPGQGLRLIYYSQIVNDFQKGDIAEGYSVSREKKESFPLTVTSAQKNPTAFYLCASRPRQGSSPLHFGNGTRLTVT.

The chain links TRBV7-8 to TRBJ2-2, with D perhaps matching TRBD1 or TRBD2 (6 bases each). CDR1 and CDR2 (germline): SGHVS, FQNEAQ. The CDR3 is made up of 16 amino acids. The V end lost 2 bases, the J end lost 6 bases, and 16 bases lay between the germline ends. Here the CDR3 DNA reads TGTGCCAGCAGCTTACGGGAATACAGGGAGGCCGGGGAGCTGTTTTTT. Protein sequence: CASSLREYREAGELFF.

The V gene is TRBV19, the J gene TRBJ1-1; D gene uncertain. V lost 4 bases to trimming and J lost 0 bases, with 12 bases between them. The CDR3 extends over 15 amino acids. The germline V gene encodes CDR1 LNHDA and CDR2 SQIVND (reference sequence). This chain's CDR3 is CASSRRRIMNTEAFF. In DNA form, the CDR3 reads TGTGCCAGTAGTAGAAGACGGATCATGAACACTGAAGCTTTCTTT.

This rearrangement joins TRBV10-3 to TRBJ1-5; D may be TRBD1 (5 bases). Germline assignment: CDR1 ENHRY and CDR2 SYGVKD. Trimming took off 3 bases at V and 4 bases at J, with 22 bases between the two ends. CDR3 length equals 18 residues. The CDR3 region has the DNA TGTGCCATCAGTGACTCACAGCTTCCGGGGCCCGGAAATCAGCCCCAGCATTTT. It specifies CAISDSQLPGPGNQPQHF.

V is TRBV27 and J is TRBJ2-2; D unclear. There are 17 residues in the CDR3. The germline gives CDR1 MNHEY, CDR2 SMNVEV (reference sequence). V was cut by 1 base and J by 0 bases, with 12 bases left in between. Here the CDR3 DNA reads TGTGCCAGCAGTTTATATGACCCAGGAGCGAACACCGGGGAGCTGTTTTTT. Translation: CASSLYDPGANTGELFF.

The rearrangement links TRBV3-1 (or the pseudogene TRBV3-2) to TRBJ2-1, with 8 bases lining up with TRBD1. Trimming at V came to 6 bases and at J to 4 bases, leaving 5 bases not matched to a gene. Germline CDR1 reads LGHDT; CDR2 reads YNNKEL (reference sequence). This CDR3 has 14 amino acids. CDR3 sequence reads: CASRGQEGYNEQFF. The CDR3 DNA follows: TGTGCCAGCAGGGGACAGGAGGGATACAATGAGCAGTTCTTC.

The J gene is TRBJ1-1, the V gene TRBV2; 8 bases line up with TRBD1. The CDR3 has 15 residues. In germline, CDR1 is SNHLY, CDR2 FYNNEI. Trimming took 5 bases from V and 4 from J; bases not matched to a gene: 9. The CDR3 DNA sequence: TGTGCCAGCAGTAAGGACAGGGTGGGTTTCACTGAAGCTTTCTTT. The encoded protein is CASSKDRVGFTEAFF.

The chain joins TRBV11-2 to TRBJ2-2, with D perhaps matching TRBD2 (6 bases). V shed 1 base and J shed 4 bases, with 16 bases lying between them. The CDR3 extends over 17 amino acids. Germline V gene sequence: CDR1 SGHAT, CDR2 FQNNGV. CDR3: CASSLVWASAGTGELFF. CDR3 in DNA: TGTGCCAGCAGCTTAGTTTGGGCTAGCGCGGGCACCGGGGAGCTGTTTTTT.